This TCR beta chain stems from a study of cytotoxic CD8 clonotypes in ibrutinib-treated CLL. Study context: Across samples, productive templates numbered 200,000 to 300,000 and productive rearrangements reached 80,000 to 95,000 on average. The study, taken as a whole, reports: Clonality went higher at ibrutinib response and then dropped back toward baseline at progression.

Regarding this clone: Its specificity is unknown. The identical CDR3 is also encoded by other nucleotide sequences in the sample.

TCRdb's copy holds only in-frame clones and misses some; the assay was immunoSEQ multiplex PCR. Of tens of thousands of clones in the sample, 55% to 70% are singletons; the top ten hold approximately 58%. CDR3 length: 16 amino acids. V trimming: 7 bases; J trimming: 4 bases; junction bases outside the gene matches: 14. Germline-derived CDR1 and CDR2 are MDHEN and SYDVKM. This chain connects TRBV28 to TRBJ2-7; 9 bases match TRBD2. Here the sequenced sample was PBMCs, taken after 24 months of ibrutinib treatment. The sequence was obtained from a human donor with chronic lymphocytic leukemia. Here the CDR3 DNA reads TGTGCCAGCAAAACCCTAGGGGCGGGGGGGCTTTACGAGCAGTACTTC. This gives the protein CASKTLGAGGLYEQYF.